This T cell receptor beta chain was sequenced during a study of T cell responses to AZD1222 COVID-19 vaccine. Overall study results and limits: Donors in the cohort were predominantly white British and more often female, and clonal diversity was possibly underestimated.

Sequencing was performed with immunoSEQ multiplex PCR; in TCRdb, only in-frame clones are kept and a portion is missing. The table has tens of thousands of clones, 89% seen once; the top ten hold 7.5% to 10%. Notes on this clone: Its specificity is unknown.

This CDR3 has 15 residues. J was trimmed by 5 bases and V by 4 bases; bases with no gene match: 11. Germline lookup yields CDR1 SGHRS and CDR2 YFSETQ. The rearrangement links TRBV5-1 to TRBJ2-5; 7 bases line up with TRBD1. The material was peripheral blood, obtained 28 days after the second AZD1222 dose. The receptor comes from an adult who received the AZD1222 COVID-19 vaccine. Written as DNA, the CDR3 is TGCGCCAGCAGCGTCCGACAGGGTTCGGGGGAGACCCAGTACTTC. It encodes CASSVRQGSGETQYF.